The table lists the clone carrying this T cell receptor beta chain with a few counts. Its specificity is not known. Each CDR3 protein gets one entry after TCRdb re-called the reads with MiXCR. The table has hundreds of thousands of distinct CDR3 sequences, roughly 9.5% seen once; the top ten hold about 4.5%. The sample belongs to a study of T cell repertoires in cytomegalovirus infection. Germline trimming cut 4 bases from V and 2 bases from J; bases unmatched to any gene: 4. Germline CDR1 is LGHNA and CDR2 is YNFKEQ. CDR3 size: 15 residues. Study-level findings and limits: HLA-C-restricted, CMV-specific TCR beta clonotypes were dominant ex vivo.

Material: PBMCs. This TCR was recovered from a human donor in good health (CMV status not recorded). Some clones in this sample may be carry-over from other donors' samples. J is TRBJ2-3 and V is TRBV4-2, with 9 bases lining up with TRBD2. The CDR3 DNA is TGTGCCAGCAGCCTTAGCGGGGGAACCACAGATACGCAGTATTTT. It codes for CASSLSGGTTDTQYF.